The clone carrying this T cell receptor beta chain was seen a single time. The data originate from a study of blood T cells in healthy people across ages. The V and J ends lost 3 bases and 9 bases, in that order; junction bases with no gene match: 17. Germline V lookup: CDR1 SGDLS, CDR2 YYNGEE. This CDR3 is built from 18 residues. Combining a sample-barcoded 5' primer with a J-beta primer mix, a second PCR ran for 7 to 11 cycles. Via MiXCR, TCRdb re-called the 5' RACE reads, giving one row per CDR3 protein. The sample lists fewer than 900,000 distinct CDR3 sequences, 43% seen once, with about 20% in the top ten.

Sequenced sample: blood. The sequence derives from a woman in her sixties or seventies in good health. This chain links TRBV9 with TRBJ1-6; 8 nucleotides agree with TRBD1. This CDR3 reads CASSARPRDRGKVSPLHF. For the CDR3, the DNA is TGTGCCAGCAGCGCGAGACCCCGTGACAGGGGAAAAGTTTCACCCCTCCACTTT.